These T cell receptor beta chains were read from a single sample in a study of blood T cell repertoires in COVID-19. Libraries were prepared by immunoSEQ multiplex PCR; TCRdb keeps only in-frame clonotypes and omits some of them. The data contain about 220,000 clones, approximately 82% of them singletons. Specimen: peripheral blood. These receptors came from a woman aged 50 to 60 with acute or convalescent COVID-19. The CDR3 runs from the conserved cysteine through the conserved F or W. A D gene is named only where the DNA matches it firmly. Not all rows give a size; the values are once, few, many and, for expanded clones, a class.

V gene	clone size	J gene	D gene	CDR3 protein	CDR3 DNA
TRBV18	once	TRBJ2-6	-	CASSPMRGPGANVLTF	TGTGCCAGCTCACCGATGCGGGGGCCTGGGGCCAACGTCCTGACTTTC
TRBV19	-	TRBJ1-5	TRBD1	CASRQGRIQPQHF	TGTGCCAGCAGACAGGGTCGCATTCAGCCCCAGCATTTT
TRBV28	-	TRBJ2-1	TRBD2	CASSGLAGGPNEQFF	TGTGCCAGCAGTGGACTAGCGGGAGGGCCCAATGAGCAGTTCTTC
TRBV10-2	-	TRBJ2-1	TRBD2	CASSSSGRANEQFF	TGCGCCAGCAGTAGTAGCGGGAGGGCGAATGAGCAGTTCTTC
TRBV5-1	-	TRBJ2-5	TRBD2	CASSLGTSGAQETQYF	TGCGCCAGCAGCTTGGGGACTAGCGGGGCCCAAGAGACCCAGTACTTC
TRBV15	-	TRBJ2-7	-	CATSRDWPGYEQYF	TGTGCCACCAGCAGAGATTGGCCTGGCTACGAGCAGTACTTC
TRBV30	once	TRBJ2-3	TRBD2	CAWSLAGLAGGADTQYF	TGTGCCTGGAGTCTCGCGGGACTAGCGGGAGGTGCAGATACGCAGTATTTT
TRBV10-1	once	TRBJ1-2	-	CASSPGKTTGYTF	TGCGCCAGCAGTCCCGGGAAAACGACAGGCTACACCTTC
TRBV7-8	-	TRBJ2-3	-	CASSLVLATDTQYF	TGTGCCAGCAGCTTAGTACTAGCTACGGATACGCAGTATTTT
TRBV11-2	once	TRBJ1-3	-	CASSLEGTISLNTIYF	TGTGCCAGCAGCTTAGAGGGCACCATATCTTTGAACACCATATATTTT
TRBV28	-	TRBJ2-3	-	CASGGGGDTQYF	TGTGCCAGCGGGGGAGGGGGAGATACGCAGTATTTT
TRBV18	-	TRBJ2-3	TRBD1	CASSPRDRLTDTQYF	TGTGCCAGCTCACCACGGGACAGGCTAACAGATACGCAGTATTTT
TRBV7-2	-	TRBJ1-1	TRBD1	CASSQGQGGTEAFF	TGTGCCAGCAGCCAAGGACAGGGAGGAACTGAAGCTTTCTTT
TRBV2	few	TRBJ2-3	TRBD1	CASTRQGATDTQYF	TGTGCCAGCACCCGACAGGGGGCTACAGATACGCAGTATTTT